This T cell receptor (beta chain) was recorded in a study of a mutant IDH1 vaccine in newly diagnosed glioma listed by TCRdb under 2021. The study in broad terms: Of the approximately 34 patients who were treated, 62.5% were male and roughly 38% were female, and the mean age was around 43 years. Prior to enrollment, patients had been given standard therapy consisting of radiotherapy alone, temozolomide alone, or radiochemotherapy with temozolomide, with the combination given to most patients. Peripheral blood was collected at six visits: V03 (baseline), V05, V07, V10, V12 and V13. Longitudinal TCRB deep sequencing was performed for about two dozen treated patients wherever samples were available for exploratory analyses. The research as a whole found: PBMC samples for TCRB deep sequencing were selected based on availability. Across multiple MHC alleles, vaccine-induced immune responses were seen in more than 80% of patients. Pseudoprogression seemed to be unrelated to changes in the top peripheral T cell clonotypes found by TCRB sequencing. The authors stated that sample limitations prevented analyses of patient blood samples from being reproduced.

The CDR3, from cysteine to phenylalanine, totals 15 residues. The only DNA kept is the CDR3, 45 bases in frame from the first base. Taken from the germline V gene, the CDR1 and CDR2 loops are SQVTM and ANQGSEA. The V and J ends are trimmed by 2 bases and 4 bases, leaving 14 bases between them. The time point label, as the study defines it: baseline, week 1 (first vaccination visit). Interpreted using the paper, the treatment or condition label stands for: pre-vaccination baseline after standard-of-care therapy. Newly diagnosed WHO grade 3 or 4 IDH1-mutant astrocytomas showing loss of nuclear ATRX were present in the donors. The samples were drawn from NOA16, a multicentre, single-arm, open-label phase I trial in Germany that tested a mutant IDH1 peptide vaccine in humans for the first time. Blood drawn at visit V03 was used as the baseline sample for immunogenicity testing. Genomic DNA for TCRB sequencing was extracted from EDTA blood using the DNeasy Blood and Tissue Kit.

This clone was seen a few times. This receptor's antigen is unknown. No much larger clone exists at a distance of one base, and base qualities are not known. The method behind the library was the immunoSEQ multiplex PCR assay. Rearranged TCR beta chain sequences were amplified using the hsTCRB Kit according to the manufacturer's protocol. An Illumina MiSeq was used to sequence the TCRB libraries. On the authors' methods: The kit vendor's proprietary platform handled demultiplexing, trimming and gene mapping. Entries here come from immuneACCESS through TCRdb and include only in-frame sequences with V and J called. Some clones fail to appear in such tables; in the studies checked, an unresolved V gene covers under half of the shortfall, and the cause of the remainder is unknown. V, J and clone size are taken as reported in that table, and D and trimming were inferred from the DNA itself. This sample holds over 75,000 clones; around 90% were observed only once. Clones ranked in the top ten supply 0.5% to 0.6% of the sample.

The TCR sequence derives from a woman between 45 and 60 years old with glioma. The sequencing used PBMCs, collected from a glioma patient treated with radiotherapy, temozolomide or both. The chain employs TRBV29-1 and TRBJ2-2, with the D segment identity uncertain. The bases read TGCAGCGTTGAATTCGGCCCCACCCGCACCGGGGAGCTGTTTTTT. This is translated as CSVEFGPTRTGELFF.